This TCR beta chain was sequenced during a study of T-cell reconstitution after alpha-beta-depleted transplantation in children. Molecular barcoding with unique molecular identifiers was used for the TCRbeta library. TCRdb recomputed calls from the PCR reads with MiXCR, one row per CDR3 protein. Of 450,000 to 550,000 distinct CDR3 sequences listed, over 9.5% are singletons. For this clonotype: The antigen is unknown.

V dropped 7 bases and J dropped 2 bases, with 23 bases sitting between them. CDR1 and CDR2 from the germline V gene are MNHEY and SVGEGT. This CDR3 comprises 18 residues. Findings of the study overall: Surviving recipient T cells and thymic progenitors underlay high day-60 TCRbeta diversity in some patients.

The TCR comes from a female patient between 2 and 15 years old who had a stem cell transplant for aplastic anemia, so the T cells may come from the graft donor. This chain connects TRBV6-2 or TRBV6-3 to TRBJ2-2; perhaps D is TRBD1 or TRBD2 (6 bases each). The specimen comprised PBMCs, mostly from graft donor cells, sampled 180 days after TCRalphabeta/CD19-depleted stem cell transplant. CDR3 nucleotide sequence: TGTGCCAGCACCTTGCCCCTCGAGGGGGAGGCCAACACCGGGGAGCTGTTTTTT. Residues: CASTLPLEGEANTGELFF.